The 9 T cell receptor beta chains presented below share a single source sample, sequenced in a study of blood T cell repertoires in COVID-19. Generated by immunoSEQ multiplex PCR, the TCRdb table keeps only in-frame clones and is missing some. The sample records a few hundred thousand clones, approximately 90% being singletons. Sequenced sample: PBMCs or T cells enriched from blood (not recorded which). Receptor source: a man aged 25-45 years who had recovered from COVID-19.

The chain recombines TRBV10-3 with TRBJ2-3; D may be TRBD2 (5 bases). The CDR3 consists of 15 residues. Trimming removed 4 bases from V and 6 bases from J, with 17 bases in between. CDR1 is ENHRY, CDR2 SYGVKD, per germline. The CDR3 DNA follows: TGTGCCATCAGTGGAGGAGCTGAGGGAATCGATACGCAGTATTTT. Translation: CAISGGAEGIDTQYF.

The gene calls are TRBV6-6 and TRBJ1-1, with D maybe TRBD1 (5 bases). Germline loops: CDR1 MNHNY, CDR2 SVGAGI (reference sequence). V lost 5 bases to trimming and J lost 7 bases, with 14 bases between them. This CDR3 is 13 amino acids long. CDR3 nucleotide sequence: TGTGCCAGCAGTCTTCACCAGGGACTTGAAGCTTTCTTT. It translates to CASSLHQGLEAFF.

The J gene is TRBJ2-1, the V gene TRBV3-1 (or the pseudogene TRBV3-2), with 10 bases lining up with TRBD2. Germline trimming cut 7 bases from V and 12 bases from J; bases unmatched to any gene: 6. Germline V gene sequence: CDR1 LGHDT, CDR2 YNNKEL (reference sequence). The CDR3 loop spans 12 amino acids. In DNA, the CDR3 is TGTGCCAGCAAGTCTAGCGGGAGCGGGCAGTTCTTC. Translation gives CASKSSGSGQFF.

The V call is TRBV7-2, the J call TRBJ1-5, with 9 bases matching TRBD1. This CDR3 has 15 amino acids. The V gene's germline CDR1 is SGHTA and CDR2 FQGNSA. V lost 5 bases and J lost 2; bases outside the gene matches: 4. The DNA of the CDR3 is TGTGCCAGCAGCGGGACAGGGTCGGGCAATCAGCCCCAGCATTTT. It encodes CASSGTGSGNQPQHF.

The chain joins TRBV28 to TRBJ1-2, with TRBD1 matching 9 bases. The CDR3 runs to 15 residues. With 2 bases clipped from V and 2 bases from J, the junction kept 3 bases outside the gene matches. CDR1 and CDR2 (germline): MDHEN, SYDVKM. CDR3 protein: CASSLRDRANYGYTF. DNA for the CDR3: TGTGCCAGCAGTTTAAGGGACAGGGCCAACTATGGCTACACCTTC.

The chain recombines TRBV5-1 with TRBJ2-2, with 7 bases fitting TRBD2. The CDR3 has 17 residues. Trimming removed 0 bases from V and 7 bases from J; junction bases left unmatched: 12. Per germline, CDR1 SGHRS and CDR2 YFSETQ. The CDR3 DNA sequence: TGCGCCAGCAGCTTGGGTCTGGCGGGAGCAGGTGGCGGGGAGCTGTTTTTT. This sequence encodes CASSLGLAGAGGGELFF.

This rearrangement joins TRBV9 to TRBJ2-3, with TRBD2 matching over 8 bases. The germline gives CDR1 SGDLS, CDR2 YYNGEE. CDR3 length: 16 amino acids. The junction had 8 bases not matched to a gene; V was cut back by 4 bases and J by 1 base. CDR3 nucleotide sequence: TGTGCCAGCAGCCCGCTTAGCGGGATAGGCACAGATACGCAGTATTTT. Amino acid sequence: CASSPLSGIGTDTQYF.

This clone occurred a few times. The chain carries TRBV7-2 and TRBJ2-7; 7 bases fit TRBD1. In germline, CDR1 is SGHTA, CDR2 FQGNSA. Germline trimming cut 6 bases from V and 0 bases from J; bases unmatched to any gene: 5. This CDR3 is 14 amino acids long. CDR3 sequence: CASSRQGLSYEQYF. CDR3 in DNA: TGTGCCAGCAGTCGACAGGGCCTCTCCTACGAGCAGTACTTC.

For the CDR3, the DNA is TGCGCCAGCAGCAGTAACAGGGGGCGGGAGACCCAGTACTTC. Its translation is CASSSNRGRETQYF. The chain couples TRBV4-1 to TRBJ2-5; the match to TRBD1 covers 9 bases. This CDR3 has 14 residues. CDR1 MGHRA and CDR2 YSYEKL come from the germline V gene. The J segment lost 5 bases and the V segment lost 5 bases, leaving 6 bases of the junction unmatched.